This TCR beta chain was sequenced for a study of blood T cell repertoires in COVID-19. The count of this clone is one. Study processing details: Counts of nucleated cells, estimated from reference gene primer amplification, were obtained. Assay: immunoSEQ multiplex PCR; the TCRdb copy retains only in-frame clones and omits some. V and J calls and clone size are copied from that table; D and trimming were computed from the DNA. The table records 380,000 or so clones, about 80% of them present only once. V lost 1 base, J lost 6 bases, and 13 bases lay in between. The length of the CDR3 is 14 residues. Germline CDR1 and CDR2: SNHLY and FYNNEI.

The material sequenced was peripheral blood. The sequence was obtained from a human donor with acute or convalescent COVID-19. The donor label of this sample is uncertain. The chain couples TRBV2 to TRBJ2-7, with D perhaps TRBD1 (5 bases). This chain's CDR3 is CASSEVQGRFEQYF. The CDR3 coding sequence is TGTGCCAGCAGTGAAGTCCAGGGTAGGTTCGAGCAGTACTTC. The variable domain in full, with the rest retrieved from reference TRBV2 and TRBJ2-7, is EPEVTQTPSHQVTQMGQEVILRCVPISNHLYFYWYRQILGQKVEFLVSFYNNEISEKSEIFDDQFSVERPDGSNFTLKIRSTKLEDSAMYFCASSEVQGRFEQYFGPGTRLTVT.